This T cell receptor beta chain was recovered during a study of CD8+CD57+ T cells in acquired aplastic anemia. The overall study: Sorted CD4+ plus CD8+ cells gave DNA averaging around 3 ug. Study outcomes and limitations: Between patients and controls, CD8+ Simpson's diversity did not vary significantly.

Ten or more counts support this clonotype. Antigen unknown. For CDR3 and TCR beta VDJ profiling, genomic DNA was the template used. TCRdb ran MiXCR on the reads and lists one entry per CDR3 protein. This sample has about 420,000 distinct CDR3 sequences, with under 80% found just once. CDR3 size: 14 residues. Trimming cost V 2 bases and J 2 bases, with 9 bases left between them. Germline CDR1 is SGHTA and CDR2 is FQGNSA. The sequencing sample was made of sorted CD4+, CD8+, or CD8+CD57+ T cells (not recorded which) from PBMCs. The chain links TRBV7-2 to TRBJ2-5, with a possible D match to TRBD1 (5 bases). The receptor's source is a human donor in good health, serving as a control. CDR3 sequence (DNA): TGTGCCAGCAGCTTAAGGACAAATCAAGAGACCCAGTACTTC. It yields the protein CASSLRTNQETQYF.